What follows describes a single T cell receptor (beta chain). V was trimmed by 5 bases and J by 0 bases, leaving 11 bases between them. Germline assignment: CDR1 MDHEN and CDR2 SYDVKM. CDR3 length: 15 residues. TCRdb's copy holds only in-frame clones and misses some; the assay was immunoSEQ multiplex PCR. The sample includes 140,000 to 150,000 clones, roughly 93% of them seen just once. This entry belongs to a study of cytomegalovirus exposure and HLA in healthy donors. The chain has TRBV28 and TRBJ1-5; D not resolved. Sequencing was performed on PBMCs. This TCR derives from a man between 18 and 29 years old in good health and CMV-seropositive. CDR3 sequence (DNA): TGTGCCAGCAGTGATCCCAAGAGTAGCAATCAGCCCCAGCATTTT. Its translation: CASSDPKSSNQPQHF.